This T cell receptor (beta chain) was documented in a study of T cell responses to AZD1222 COVID-19 vaccine (dated by TCRdb to 2020 to 2022). Turning to the overall study: A total of 230 to 250 trial participants underwent TCR sequencing, of whom around 200 received two doses of AZD1222 and around 25 received two doses of the MenACWY control vaccine. Trial participants were enrolled by age into subgroups of 18-55, 56-69 and 70-plus years, and roughly 150, 30 and 60 TCR-sequenced participants, respectively, were included in these subgroups.

As concerns this clone: The target of this receptor is not known. The input lacks base qualities; no much larger clone sits a single base away.

What the time point label conveys for this sample: about 28 days (+/-7) after the second vaccine dose. Because spike-specific TCR depth and breadth did not differ between the two schedules, AZD1222 recipients who got a second dose at roughly 4 weeks were pooled with those who got a second dose at roughly 12 weeks. Vaccinee samples came from UK trials COV001 and COV002, including a single-blind randomized controlled phase 2/3 trial of AZD1222 (ChAdOx1 nCoV-19) in healthy adults. For TCRbeta chain sequencing, PBMC samples were collected from trial participants at day 0 and at day 28 after the second dose. Results the study describes overall, beyond this receptor: The 56-69-year group was small, and its depth increase did not reach significance, likely because of low power. Conclusions about previously exposed vaccinees are limited because only six or seven AZD1222 recipients were SARS-CoV-2 seropositive at baseline. Because no day 14 peak-response samples were available, the repertoires could be characterized only after the peak T cell response. CD4 TCRs associated with the vaccine covered the entire spike protein, and the dominant responses were in regions 160-218 and 743-854. Epitopes outside the regions mutated in the B.1.351 and B.1.1.7 variants were reportedly recognized by nearly half of the unique spike-specific TCRs. A significant rise in spike-specific TCR breadth and depth was observed after two AZD1222 doses relative to day 0 and relative to MenACWY recipients. Participants were mostly white British, with more females than males. The authors suggested clonal diversity may have been underestimated.

The CDR3 regions of human TCRbeta chains were subjected to immunosequencing. On the authors' methods: TCRs in the repertoires were matched against a reference library of SARS-CoV-2-specific TCRs that had been generated with the MIRA antigen-specificity platform. Breadth was defined as the fraction of unique TCRs that were SARS-CoV-2-associated, and depth was defined as the fraction of total T cells that were SARS-CoV-2-associated. Using the MIRA data, every spike-specific TCR was mapped to the spike region that the TCR reacted to and assigned to either a CD4 or a CD8 class. Log10-transformed breadth and depth values were compared by one-way ANOVA with Sidak's multiple comparisons tests. TCRdb's version of the immuneACCESS table is confined to in-frame rearrangements and falls short of the full clone set. An unresolved V gene accounts for under half of the shortfall where checked; the remainder is of unknown origin. That table supplies the V and J calls and clone size; D and trimming were determined from the DNA. The sample yields roughly 20,000 clones; about four fifths were counted once. The ten largest clones take up about 16% of the sample.

The germline V gene (reference sequence) specifies DFQATT as CDR1 and SNEGSKA as CDR2. From the cysteine up to the phenylalanine, the CDR3 has a length of 10 residues. Of all the DNA, just the CDR3 is kept, 30 bases in frame from base 1. The sequence was obtained from an adult who received the AZD1222 COVID-19 vaccine. Rearrangement joined TRBV20-1 to TRBJ2-7; a tentative D call is TRBD2 (6 bases match). The sample in question was peripheral blood, obtained 28 days after the second AZD1222 dose. The CDR3 region has the sequence CRMGEEEQYF. The DNA is as follows: TGCAGAATGGGGGAGGAAGAGCAGTACTTC.